The clone carrying this T cell receptor (beta chain) came up once. This record comes from a study of blood T cell repertoires in COVID-19. At the level of the study: Sites in the United States, Italy and Spain provided acute and convalescent COVID-19 samples. From T cells, B-cell-depleted T cells, or PBMCs came the material, which was cDNA or gDNA.

Original data processing: From reference gene primer amplification, estimates of nucleated cell counts were derived. Here immunoSEQ multiplex PCR was the method, and the copy in TCRdb shows in-frame clones only, minus some. V and J calls and clone size are given by that table; D and trimming were obtained from the DNA. The table shows tens of thousands of clones, with about 80% occurring only once. The CDR3 is 18 amino acids. Germline lookup yields CDR1 MNHEY and CDR2 SMNVEV (reference sequence). V was clipped by 5 bases and J by 2 bases; unmatched bases: 11. The chain carries TRBV27 and TRBJ2-2; 10 bases fit TRBD2. Specimen: peripheral blood. The clonotype originates from a human donor in a cohort sampled during active COVID-19. For the CDR3, the DNA is TGTGCCAGCAGTCCTTATGGACTAGCGGAGACTAACACCGGGGAGCTGTTTTTT. Protein: CASSPYGLAETNTGELFF.